These 25 T cell receptor beta chains originate from one sample sequenced in a study of blood T cell repertoires in COVID-19. Produced via immunoSEQ multiplex PCR; TCRdb's table is partial and in-frame only. The repertoire holds a few hundred thousand clones, with roughly 84% as singletons. Sequencing input: PBMCs or T cells enriched from blood (not recorded which). These receptors all stem from a woman aged 35 to 49 who had recovered from COVID-19.

V gene TRBV5-1 combines with J gene TRBJ1-5; D ambiguous. This CDR3 contains 13 residues. Between the trimmed V and J ends, which lost 0 bases and 8 bases, there was a span of 9 bases. Germline values: CDR1 SGHRS, CDR2 YFSETQ. CDR3 sequence: CASSLGSAEPQHF. The CDR3 region has the DNA TGCGCCAGCAGCTTGGGCTCTGCGGAGCCCCAGCATTTT.

This sequence joins TRBV7-2 and TRBJ2-5; TRBD1 matches at 7 bases. This CDR3 is 16 amino acids long. The germline CDR1 and CDR2 sequences are SGHTA and FQGNSA. J was trimmed by 5 bases and V by 5 bases; bases with no gene match: 14. CDR3 residues: CASSPARTGHRETQYF. CDR3 in DNA: TGTGCCAGCAGCCCCGCAAGGACAGGACATCGTGAGACCCAGTACTTC.

This clone was detected a few times. V usage is TRBV5-1 and J usage is TRBJ2-7; D perhaps matches TRBD2 (6 bases). In germline, CDR1 is SGHRS, CDR2 YFSETQ. V was trimmed by 5 bases and J by 2 bases, leaving 17 bases between them. The CDR3 extends over 15 amino acids. In DNA form, the CDR3 reads TGCGCCAGCAGGGACGAGAGGAGGGGTACCTACGAGCAGTACTTC. Translation gives CASRDERRGTYEQYF. The full variable domain, its missing parts supplied by reference TRBV5-1 and TRBJ2-7, is KAGVTQTPRYLIKTRGQQVTLSCSPISGHRSVSWYQQTPGQGLQFLFEYFSETQRNKGNFPGRFSGRQFSNSRSEMNVSTLELGDSALYLCASRDERRGTYEQYFGPGTRLTVT.

V usage is TRBV5-5 and J usage is TRBJ1-6; no reliable D call. Germline CDR1 SGHKS, CDR2 YYEKEE (reference sequence). The CDR3 length is 17 residues. Deletions cut 5 bases from V and 0 bases from J, with 15 bases between. The CDR3 protein is CASRGSHSSSYNSPLHF. The CDR3 nucleotides read TGTGCCAGCAGGGGCTCTCACTCGAGCTCCTATAATTCACCCCTCCACTTT. The whole variable domain, remainder taken from reference TRBV5-5 and TRBJ1-6, is DAGVTQSPTHLIKTRGQQVTLRCSPISGHKSVSWYQQVLGQGPQFIFQYYEKEERGRGNFPDRFSARQFPNYSSELNVNALLLGDSALYLCASRGSHSSSYNSPLHFGNGTRLTVT.

The chain employs TRBV6-5 and TRBJ2-5; D gene uncertain. The germline V gene has CDR1 MNHEY and CDR2 SVGAGI. Between the trimmed V and J ends, which lost 8 bases and 4 bases, there was a span of 11 bases. This CDR3 comprises 12 residues. CDR3 DNA: TGTGCCAGCCGCGGAGATTCAGAGACCCAGTACTTC. This sequence encodes CASRGDSETQYF.

The V gene is TRBV12-3 or TRBV12-4, the J gene TRBJ2-5, with D possibly matching TRBD2 (6 bases). Trimming shortened V by 9 bases and J by 2 bases, and 13 bases separated the two germline ends. This CDR3 contains 13 residues. The DNA of the CDR3 is TGTGCCAGTAGACCGGGGGTTCAAGAGACCCAGTACTTC. Protein: CASRPGVQETQYF.

The chain uses TRBV10-3 and TRBJ2-3, with a possible D match to TRBD2 (7 bases). The CDR3 extends over 14 amino acids. The germline CDR1 and CDR2 sequences are ENHRY and SYGVKD. V gave up 6 bases and J gave up 2 bases, with 12 bases separating them. CDR3 sequence reads: CAISLRGATDTQYF. The CDR3, as DNA: TGTGCCATCAGCCTACGGGGGGCCACAGATACGCAGTATTTT.

The chain uses TRBV28 and TRBJ1-6, with D perhaps matching TRBD1 (5 bases). Trimming pared 5 bases from V and 7 bases from J, leaving 6 bases between. Germline-derived CDR1 and CDR2 are MDHEN and SYDVKM. This CDR3 has 12 residues. The CDR3 region is CASSGGNSPLHF. The DNA for the CDR3 is TGTGCCAGCAGTGGGGGGAATTCACCCCTCCACTTT.

V and J are TRBV21-1 and TRBJ2-7; the DNA was not used to check the table's D call, TRBD2. TRBV21-1 is labeled a pseudogene. The CDR3 loop spans 17 amino acids. The CDR3: CASSFRTSGKSSYEQYV. CDR3 nucleotides: TGTGCCAGCAGCTTCCGGACTAGCGGGAAGAGCTCCTACGAGCAGTACGTC.

This clone was picked up a small number of times. This chain links TRBV7-2 with TRBJ2-3; D might be TRBD2 (6 bases). This CDR3 has 14 residues. CDR1 and CDR2 (germline): SGHTA, FQGNSA. V was clipped by 5 bases and J by 2 bases, with 11 bases between them. Written as DNA, the CDR3 is TGTGCCAGCAGCCCGGGGAGGACCACAGATACGCAGTATTTT. As protein: CASSPGRTTDTQYF.

This clone was counted a single time. J is TRBJ2-7 and V is TRBV23-1, with TRBD1 as a possible D gene (5 bases). TRBV23-1 falls under the ORF class, with uncertain function. V dropped 7 bases and J dropped 5 bases, with 24 bases sitting between them. This CDR3 has 16 amino acids. CDR3 bases: TGCGCCAGCACCCGACGAAGGGGTAGCATCTACCACGAGCAGTACGTC. This gives the protein CASTRRRGSIYHEQYV.

The chain joins TRBV11-2 to TRBJ2-5; a weak D match, TRBD1 (6 bases). The CDR3 spans 14 residues. Looked up from germline, CDR1 is SGHAT and CDR2 is FQNNGV. Between the trimmed V and J ends, which lost 3 bases and 3 bases, there was a span of 11 bases. As DNA, the CDR3 is TGTGCCAGCAGCTTGGACAGCCCTGAAGAGACCCAGTACTTC. As protein: CASSLDSPEETQYF.

The CDR3 spells CASTVGRASTDTQYF. The CDR3 nucleotides are TGTGCCAGCACTGTGGGGCGAGCTAGCACAGATACGCAGTATTTT. The chain carries TRBV6-5 and TRBJ2-3, with a tentative D call TRBD1 (5 bases). Trimming took off 7 bases at V and 0 bases at J, with 14 bases between the two ends. Germline CDR1 and CDR2: MNHEY and SVGAGI. The CDR3 spans 15 residues.

This clone has a handful of counts. The chain couples TRBV4-2 to TRBJ2-3; possibly TRBD2 for D (6 bases). V lost 5 bases and J 1 base, leaving 10 bases between the germline ends. CDR3 length: 14 residues. CDR1 is LGHNA, CDR2 YNFKEQ, per germline. DNA for the CDR3: TGTGCCAGCAGCTGGCCGGGAGGCACAGATACGCAGTATTTT. Amino acid sequence: CASSWPGGTDTQYF.

CDR3 DNA sequence: TGTGCCAGCTCACCTATTCCTACTTATACGCAGTATTTT. Translating it yields CASSPIPTYTQYF. V is TRBV18 and J is TRBJ2-3; D uncertain. The CDR3 consists of 13 residues. The germline V gene has CDR1 KGHSH and CDR2 LQKENI. Trimming stripped 3 bases from V and 7 bases from J, with 11 bases between.

The chain uses TRBV18 and TRBJ1-1; D is possibly TRBD1 (5 bases). V lost 6 bases, J lost 5 bases, and 13 bases lay in between. The CDR3 is made up of 13 amino acids. Germline assignment: CDR1 KGHSH and CDR2 LQKENI. CDR3 protein: CASSYDRFTEAFF. For the CDR3, the DNA is TGTGCCAGCTCCTACGACAGATTTACTGAAGCTTTCTTT.

The V call is TRBV6-5, the J call TRBJ1-1, with 11 bases lining up with TRBD1. V lost 7 bases and J lost 4; bases outside the gene matches: 8. The CDR3 sequence is 15 residues long. Germline CDR1 is MNHEY and CDR2 is SVGAGI. CDR3 protein: CASILTGQGGTEAFF. CDR3 bases: TGTGCCAGCATACTAACGGGACAGGGGGGCACTGAAGCTTTCTTT.

CDR3 sequence: CASSLGDRAQPQHF. CDR3 DNA: TGTGCCAGCAGCTTAGGGGACAGGGCCCAGCCCCAGCATTTT. The chain recombines TRBV13 with TRBJ1-5; 8 nucleotides match TRBD1. This CDR3 is 14 amino acids long. Trimming took 0 bases from V and 7 from J; bases not matched to a gene: 2. CDR1 and CDR2 from the germline V gene are PRHDT and FYEKMQ (reference sequence).

J is TRBJ1-6 and V is TRBV18; D is unclear. Germline-derived CDR1 and CDR2 are KGHSH and LQKENI. V lost 2 bases to trimming and J lost 5 bases, with 7 bases between them. The CDR3 spans 14 residues. CDR3 nucleotide sequence: TGTGCCAGCTCACCAGCTTCGGATAATTCACCCCTCCACTTT. This encodes CASSPASDNSPLHF. Full variable domain (missing parts from reference TRBV18 and TRBJ1-6): NAGVMQNPRHLVRRRGQEARLRCSPMKGHSHVYWYRQLPEEGLKFMVYLQKENIIDESGMPKERFSAEFPKEGPSILRIQQVVRGDSAAYFCASSPASDNSPLHFGNGTRLTVT.

This rearrangement joins TRBV4-1 to TRBJ2-7; 7 bases agree with TRBD1. V lost 4 bases, J lost 3 bases, and 3 bases stayed unmatched. Germline V gene sequence: CDR1 MGHRA, CDR2 YSYEKL. The CDR3 covers 13 residues. The CDR3 loop is CASSRDRSYEQYF. In DNA form, the CDR3 reads TGCGCCAGCAGCCGGGACAGAAGCTACGAGCAGTACTTC.

This chain uses TRBV6-4 with TRBJ2-1; 7 nucleotides align to TRBD2. This CDR3 has 13 amino acids. In germline, CDR1 is MRHNA, CDR2 SNTAGT. With V trimmed by 5 bases and J by 5 bases, 3 bases remained unmatched. The CDR3 region is CASSHGTNNEQFF. The CDR3 DNA reads TGTGCCAGCAGTCACGGGACTAACAATGAGCAGTTCTTC.

This chain joins TRBV19 and TRBJ2-5; possibly TRBD1 for D (6 bases). Per germline, CDR1 LNHDA and CDR2 SQIVND (reference sequence). Trimming removed 4 bases from V and 4 bases from J, with 19 bases in between. The CDR3 is made up of 16 amino acids. CDR3 DNA sequence: TGTGCCAGTAGTACACCTACAACAGGGAATGTAGAGACCCAGTACTTC. It specifies CASSTPTTGNVETQYF.

The rearrangement links TRBV4-2 to TRBJ1-3; a possible D gene is TRBD1 (5 bases). Germline CDR1 LGHNA, CDR2 YNFKEQ. Trimming stripped 1 base from V and 0 bases from J, with 13 bases between. CDR3 length: 17 residues. The DNA of the CDR3 is TGTGCCAGCAGCCAAGCCGAGGACATTTCCTCTGGAAACACCATATATTTT. Residues: CASSQAEDISSGNTIYF.

This chain uses TRBV3-1 (or the pseudogene TRBV3-2) with TRBJ1-1; a possible D gene is TRBD1 (5 bases). CDR1 is LGHDT and CDR2 is YNNKEL in the germline V gene (reference sequence). Trimming cost V 8 bases and J 6 bases, with 10 bases left between them. The CDR3 has 11 amino acids. The CDR3 loop is CASHRGAEAFF. In DNA, the CDR3 is TGTGCCAGCCACCGGGGGGCTGAAGCTTTCTTT.

The genes are TRBV18 and TRBJ1-5; possible D gene TRBD1, 5 bases. This CDR3 is built from 13 residues. Trimming left V 4 bases short and J 11 bases short, with 15 bases between. CDR1 is KGHSH, CDR2 LQKENI, per germline. This CDR3 is CASSQPPGEAQHF. CDR3 DNA sequence: TGTGCCAGCTCACAGCCCCCGGGGGAAGCCCAGCATTTT.